A single sample is the source of the 14 T cell receptor beta chains below, sequenced in a study of radiotherapy plus CTLA-4 blockade in lung cancer. Here immunoSEQ multiplex PCR was the method, and the copy in TCRdb shows in-frame clones only, minus some. The data contain 75,000 to 95,000 clones, 55% to 75% of them singletons. This specimen was peripheral blood, taken from a patient treated with radiotherapy plus ipilimumab. These receptors were obtained from a human donor with non-small cell lung cancer that progressed on radiotherapy plus ipilimumab.

The V and J genes are TRBV28 and TRBJ1-2; 8 bases fit TRBD1. Germline loops: CDR1 MDHEN, CDR2 SYDVKM. The CDR3 consists of 14 residues. Trimming took 8 bases from V and 4 from J; bases not matched to a gene: 9. CDR3 loop: CASGLQGTGYGYTF. The CDR3 DNA reads as TGTGCCAGCGGCCTCCAAGGGACAGGCTATGGCTACACCTTC.

This clone was counted a few times. This same CDR3 is encoded by further DNA sequences in the sample. J is TRBJ1-1 and V is TRBV28; D unclear. This CDR3 is built from 11 residues. Germline values: CDR1 MDHEN, CDR2 SYDVKM. The germline V and J ends were trimmed by 2 bases and 7 bases, with 5 bases remaining between them. CDR3 residues: CASSLGSEAFF. CDR3 coding DNA: TGTGCCAGCAGTTTAGGGAGTGAAGCTTTCTTT. Drawing the rest from reference TRBV28 and TRBJ1-1, the complete variable domain is DVKVTQSSRYLVKRTGEKVFLECVQDMDHENMFWYRQDPGLGLRLIYFSYDVKMKEKGDIPEGYSVSREKKERFSLILESASTNQTSMYLCASSLGSEAFFGQGTRLTVV.

The gene calls are TRBV9 and TRBJ2-1, with D possibly being TRBD2 (7 bases). CDR1 SGDLS and CDR2 YYNGEE come from the germline V gene. This CDR3 contains 16 residues. Between the trimmed V and J ends, which lost 0 bases and 6 bases, there was a span of 16 bases. The CDR3 sequence: CASSVGGGAIGNEQFF. The CDR3 region has the DNA TGTGCCAGCAGCGTAGGAGGGGGGGCGATAGGCAATGAGCAGTTCTTC.

The V call is TRBV9, the J call TRBJ1-3, with D tentatively TRBD1 (6 bases). V was shortened by 2 bases and J by 0 bases, with 15 bases between the two germline ends. The length of the CDR3 is 17 residues. Germline CDR1 and CDR2: SGDLS and YYNGEE. The CDR3 nucleotides read TGTGCCAGCAGCGTGGGGGGCGGATCCAGCTCTGGAAACACCATATATTTT. Encoded protein: CASSVGGGSSSGNTIYF. Filled out from reference TRBV9 and TRBJ1-3, the complete variable domain reads DSGVTQTPKHLITATGQRVTLRCSPRSGDLSVYWYQQSLDQGLQFLIQYYNGEERAKGNILERFSAQQFPDLHSELNLSSLELGDSALYFCASSVGGGSSSGNTIYFGEGSWLTVV.

This chain connects TRBV5-1 to TRBJ1-4; 8 bases agree with TRBD1. V was pared by 2 bases and J by 4 bases, with 10 bases of the junction left unmatched. CDR1 and CDR2 (germline): SGHRS, YFSETQ. The CDR3 consists of 17 residues. The CDR3 is CASSFTGTGAYNEKLFF. The DNA of the CDR3 is TGCGCCAGCAGCTTCACCGGGACAGGAGCTTATAATGAAAAACTGTTTTTT.

The gene calls are TRBV9 and TRBJ2-1; 8 bases are a match to TRBD2. The V and J ends lost 4 bases and 4 bases, in that order; junction bases with no gene match: 13. CDR3 size: 17 residues. Germline V gene sequence: CDR1 SGDLS, CDR2 YYNGEE. The CDR3 region is CASSPWGVRGAYNEQFF. The DNA for the CDR3 is TGTGCCAGCAGCCCCTGGGGGGTGCGGGGGGCTTACAATGAGCAGTTCTTC.

The V gene is TRBV19, the J gene TRBJ1-3, with D unclear. Germline V gives CDR1 LNHDA, CDR2 SQIVND (reference sequence). This CDR3 has 14 amino acids. Trimming took off 6 bases at V and 0 bases at J, with 9 bases between the two ends. The CDR3, as DNA: TGTGCCAGTAGACAACAGATCTCTGGAAACACCATATATTTT. It translates to CASRQQISGNTIYF.

This chain uses TRBV11-2 with TRBJ2-3; the D gene is possibly TRBD2 (7 bases). Per the germline V gene, CDR1 is SGHAT and CDR2 is FQNNGV. The germline V and J ends were trimmed by 6 bases and 0 bases, with 10 bases remaining between them. The CDR3 covers 14 residues. In nucleotides, the CDR3 is TGTGCCAGCAGTGGGGGGGCTAGCACAGATACGCAGTATTTT. Protein: CASSGGASTDTQYF.

Written as DNA, the CDR3 is TGTGCCAGCAGCTTTTCCCGGGGGGGCACGGAGACCCAGTACTTC. It encodes CASSFSRGGTETQYF. The genes are TRBV7-2 and TRBJ2-5; 8 bases align to TRBD2. The CDR3 totals 15 residues. Losses at the gene ends were 3 bases for V and 5 bases for J; bases not matched to a gene: 8. Germline V lookup: CDR1 SGHTA, CDR2 FQGNSA.

V is TRBV30 and J is TRBJ1-2; a weak D match, TRBD1 (5 bases). The CDR3 extends over 12 amino acids. V was trimmed by 4 bases and J by 4 bases, leaving 10 bases between them. CDR1 is GTSNPN and CDR2 is SVGIG in the germline V gene (reference sequence). CDR3: CAWKYGAYGYTF. The DNA for the CDR3 is TGTGCCTGGAAGTACGGGGCCTATGGCTACACCTTC.

This chain uses TRBV11-2 with TRBJ2-1, with D perhaps TRBD2 (5 bases). Trimming cost V 1 base and J 10 bases, with 8 bases left between them. Germline V gives CDR1 SGHAT, CDR2 FQNNGV. The CDR3 has 12 amino acids. The CDR3 DNA reads TGTGCCAGCAGCTTAGGGACTGGGGAGCAGTTCTTC. Translating gives CASSLGTGEQFF.

The chain uses TRBV6-1 and TRBJ2-7, with 10 bases matching TRBD2. The germline V gene encodes CDR1 MNHNS and CDR2 SASEGT. Trimming at V came to 6 bases and at J to 6 bases, leaving 11 bases not matched to a gene. The CDR3 is 15 residues long. CDR3 protein: CASRGRRTSGFEQYF. CDR3 DNA sequence: TGTGCCAGCAGGGGAAGGAGGACTAGCGGATTCGAGCAGTACTTC.

The chain recombines TRBV7-2 with TRBJ2-1; a possible D gene is TRBD1 (6 bases). This CDR3 comprises 13 residues. Germline CDR1 SGHTA, CDR2 FQGNSA. V was trimmed by 5 bases and J by 9 bases, leaving 14 bases between them. The CDR3 protein is CASSPGHRGEQFF. CDR3 nucleotide sequence: TGTGCCAGCAGCCCGGGACACAGAGGTGAGCAGTTCTTC.

This clone was recorded once. This rearrangement joins TRBV5-5 to TRBJ1-2, with unresolved D. Trimming stripped 0 bases from V and 4 bases from J, with 7 bases between. The CDR3 is 13 amino acids. Germline CDR1 is SGHKS and CDR2 is YYEKEE (reference sequence). CDR3 nucleotide sequence: TGTGCCAGCAGCTTGGAATCAGCCTATGGCTACACCTTC. This encodes CASSLESAYGYTF.